The 7 T cell receptor beta chains listed next were all sequenced from one sample in a study of metastatic and nonmetastatic thyroid tumors. Patients underwent thyroid surgery, and none had received any treatment before it. MiXCR reprocessed the PCR reads for TCRdb. The table shows around 13,000 clones, with around 23% occurring only once. The specimen was blood. The receptor source for this set is a female donor with papillary thyroid cancer or a benign thyroid nodule (not recorded which). Some clones in this sample may be carry-over from other donors' samples.

Ten or more counts support this clone. The chain carries TRBV20-1 and TRBJ1-5, with 7 bases that match TRBD1. Germline V gene sequence: CDR1 DFQATT, CDR2 SNEGSKA (reference sequence). J lost 1 base, V lost 6 bases, and 6 bases had no gene match. CDR3 length: 14 residues. The CDR3 coding sequence is TGCAGTGCACCGTACAGGGGAAGCAATCAGCCCCAGCATTTT. Translation: CSAPYRGSNQPQHF.

CDR3 residues: CASHGQDHSYEQYF. The CDR3, as DNA: TGTGCCAGCCATGGACAGGACCACTCCTACGAGCAGTACTTC. This sequence joins TRBV2 and TRBJ2-7; 7 nucleotides line up with TRBD1. Germline V gene lookup returns CDR1 SNHLY and CDR2 FYNNEI. This CDR3 spans 14 amino acids. V lost 8 bases to trimming and J lost 0 bases; unmatched junction nucleotides: 7.

By its share, this clone is medium-sized. The sample carries other DNA sequences with the same CDR3. This chain joins TRBV12-3 or TRBV12-4 and TRBJ1-2; possibly TRBD1 for D (5 bases). V was shortened by 8 bases and J by 8 bases, with 18 bases between the two germline ends. CDR3 length: 13 residues. The CDR3 reads CASCPKGLGGYTF. The CDR3 DNA is TGTGCCAGCTGCCCCAAGGGGCTTGGCGGCTACACCTTC.

This clone was counted at least ten times. The V and J genes are TRBV9 and TRBJ2-3, with 12 bases aligning to TRBD2. The junction had 7 bases not matched to a gene; V was cut back by 3 bases and J by 8 bases. The CDR3 extends over 15 amino acids. Germline assignment: CDR1 SGDLS and CDR2 YYNGEE. CDR3 coding DNA: TGTGCCAGCAGCGCGACTAGCGGGGGATTTCCTACGCAGTATTTT. Protein product: CASSATSGGFPTQYF.

This clone ranks as medium-sized. The chain couples TRBV6-2 or TRBV6-3 to TRBJ2-5, with no clear D. Germline CDR1 and CDR2: MNHEY and SVGEGT. Trimming removed 6 bases from V and 3 bases from J, with 8 bases in between. This CDR3 is 12 amino acids long. DNA of the CDR3: TGTGCCAGCAGCCCTACAGAAGAGACCCAGTACTTC. This codes for CASSPTEETQYF.

This clone is termed medium-sized. The chain carries TRBV6-2 or TRBV6-3 and TRBJ2-3, with D tentatively TRBD1 (5 bases). Trimming removed 2 bases from V and 3 bases from J, with 9 bases in between. The V gene's germline CDR1 is MNHEY and CDR2 SVGEGT. The CDR3 covers 14 residues. CDR3 sequence reads: CASSYRGPTDTQYF. In nucleotides, the CDR3 is TGTGCCAGCAGTTACAGGGGCCCGACAGATACGCAGTATTTT.

In its sample, this clone was seen many times. This chain links TRBV29-1 with TRBJ2-3; D unresolved. Germline V gene lookup returns CDR1 SQVTM and CDR2 ANQGSEA. The CDR3 is 10 residues long. Deletions cut 5 bases from V and 5 bases from J, with 5 bases between. The CDR3 DNA is TGCAGCGTTTTAGGAGATACGCAGTATTTT. It yields the protein CSVLGDTQYF.